This TCR beta chain derives from a study of cytomegalovirus exposure and HLA in healthy donors. PCR primers comprised 60 Vbeta and 13 Jbeta primers. Produced via immunoSEQ multiplex PCR; TCRdb's table is partial and in-frame only. The sample contains tens of thousands of clones, more than 70% of which appear only once. Study findings and constraints: In vitro confirmation showed three CMV-associated chains to be CMV antigen specific. Later on, analysis showed that most CMV-associated TCR beta chains appeared to be HLA-restricted.

Donors counted as nominally healthy when sampled, yet unrecorded immune exposures were likely. J was trimmed by 5 bases and V by 1 base; bases with no gene match: 6. Germline V gene sequence: CDR1 MNHEY, CDR2 SVGAGI. The CDR3 covers 16 residues. About this clone itself: Its matching antigen is unknown.

The sequenced material came from PBMCs. The source is a middle-aged man in good health and CMV-seronegative. This chain uses TRBV6-5 with TRBJ2-3; 10 bases map to TRBD2. The CDR3 sequence: CASSYFPSGSQDTQYF. CDR3 coding DNA: TGTGCCAGCAGTTACTTCCCTAGCGGGAGTCAAGATACGCAGTATTTT.